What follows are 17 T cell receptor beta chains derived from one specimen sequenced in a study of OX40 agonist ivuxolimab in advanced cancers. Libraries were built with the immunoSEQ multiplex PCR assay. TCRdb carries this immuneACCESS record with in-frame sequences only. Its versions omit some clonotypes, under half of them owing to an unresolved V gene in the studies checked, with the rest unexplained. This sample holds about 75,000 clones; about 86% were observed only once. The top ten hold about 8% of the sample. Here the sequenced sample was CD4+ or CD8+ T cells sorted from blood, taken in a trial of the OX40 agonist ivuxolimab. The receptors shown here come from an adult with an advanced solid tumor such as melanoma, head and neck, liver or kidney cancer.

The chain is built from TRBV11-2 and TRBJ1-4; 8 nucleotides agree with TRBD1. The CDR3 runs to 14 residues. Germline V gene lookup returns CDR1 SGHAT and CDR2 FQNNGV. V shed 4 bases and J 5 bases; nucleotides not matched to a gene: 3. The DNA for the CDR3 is TGTGCCAGCAGCTGGAACAGGGGGAATGAAAAACTGTTTTTT. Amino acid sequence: CASSWNRGNEKLFF.

CDR3 in amino acids: CAAFKQGENTEAFF. CDR3 coding DNA: TGTGCCGCCTTCAAACAGGGGGAGAACACTGAAGCTTTCTTT. The V and J genes are TRBV19 and TRBJ1-1, with TRBD1 matching 8 bases. Germline V gives CDR1 LNHDA, CDR2 SQIVND (reference sequence). The CDR3 consists of 14 residues. Trimming at V came to 11 bases and at J to 1 base, leaving 9 bases not matched to a gene.

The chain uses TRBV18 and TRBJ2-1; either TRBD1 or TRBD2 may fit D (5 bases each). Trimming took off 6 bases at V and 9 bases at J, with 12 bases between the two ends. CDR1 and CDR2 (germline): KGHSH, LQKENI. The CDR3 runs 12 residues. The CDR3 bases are TGTGCCAGCTCGGACGTTGGGGGTGAGCAGTTCTTC. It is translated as CASSDVGGEQFF.

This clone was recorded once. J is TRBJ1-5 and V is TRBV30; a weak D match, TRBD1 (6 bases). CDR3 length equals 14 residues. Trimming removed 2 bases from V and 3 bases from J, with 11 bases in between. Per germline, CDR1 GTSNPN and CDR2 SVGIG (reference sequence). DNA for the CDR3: TGTGCCTGGAGTCCAGGGACACCCAATCAGCCCCAGCATTTT. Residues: CAWSPGTPNQPQHF.

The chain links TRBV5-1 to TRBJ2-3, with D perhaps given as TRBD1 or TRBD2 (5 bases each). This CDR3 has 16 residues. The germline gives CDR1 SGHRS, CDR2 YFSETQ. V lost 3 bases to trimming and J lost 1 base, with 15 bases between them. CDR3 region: CASSSPRDGRTDTQYF. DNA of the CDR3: TGCGCCAGCAGCTCCCCAAGGGACGGCCGCACAGATACGCAGTATTTT.

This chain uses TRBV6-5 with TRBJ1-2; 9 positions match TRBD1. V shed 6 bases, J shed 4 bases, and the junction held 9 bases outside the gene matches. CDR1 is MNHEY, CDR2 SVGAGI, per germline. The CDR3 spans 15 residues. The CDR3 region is CASRGTGLGSYGYTF. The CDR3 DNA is TGTGCCAGCAGGGGGACAGGGTTGGGAAGCTATGGCTACACCTTC.

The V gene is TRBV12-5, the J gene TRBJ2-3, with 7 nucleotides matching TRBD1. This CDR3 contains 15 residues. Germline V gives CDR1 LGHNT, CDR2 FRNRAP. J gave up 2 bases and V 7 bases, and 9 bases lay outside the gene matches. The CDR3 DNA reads TGTGCTAGTGTTCCGGGACAGACAAACACAGATACGCAGTATTTT. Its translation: CASVPGQTNTDTQYF.

The CDR3 sequence is CASSLGPASDGYTF. CDR3 in DNA: TGCGCCAGCAGCTTGGGGCCAGCAAGCGATGGCTACACCTTC. This chain connects TRBV5-1 to TRBJ1-2; D is ambiguous. The CDR3 is made up of 14 amino acids. V lost 0 bases and J 6 bases, leaving 12 bases between the germline ends. Germline CDR1 and CDR2: SGHRS and YFSETQ.

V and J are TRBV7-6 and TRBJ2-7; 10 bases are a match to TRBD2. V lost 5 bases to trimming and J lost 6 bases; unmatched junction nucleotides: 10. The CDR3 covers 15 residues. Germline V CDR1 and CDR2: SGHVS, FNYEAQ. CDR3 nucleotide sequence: TGTGCCAGCAGCCCAACGGCTAGCGGGAGCGGCGAGCAGTACTTC. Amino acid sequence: CASSPTASGSGEQYF.

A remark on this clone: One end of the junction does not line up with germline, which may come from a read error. This CDR3 reads CASSESAKNAGELFF. CDR3 nucleotides: TGTGCCAGCAGTGAATCCGCTAAGAACGCCGGGGAGCTGTTTTTT. V is TRBV25-1 and J is TRBJ2-2; D is undetermined. The CDR3 contains 15 residues. The germline CDR1 and CDR2 sequences are MGHDK and SYGVNS.

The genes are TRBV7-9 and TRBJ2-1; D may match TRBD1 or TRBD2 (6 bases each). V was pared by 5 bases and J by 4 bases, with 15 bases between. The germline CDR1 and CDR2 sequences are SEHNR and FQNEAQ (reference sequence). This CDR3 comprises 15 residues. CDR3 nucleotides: TGTGCCAGCAGCCAAGAGGGGGGCCCTTACAATGAGCAGTTCTTC. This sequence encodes CASSQEGGPYNEQFF.

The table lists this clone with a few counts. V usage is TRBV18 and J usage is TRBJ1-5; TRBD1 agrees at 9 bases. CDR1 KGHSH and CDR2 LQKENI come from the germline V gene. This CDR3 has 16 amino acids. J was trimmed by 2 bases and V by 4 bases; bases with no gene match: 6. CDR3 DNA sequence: TGTGCCAGCTCACAAACAGGGGGCGTAGGCAATCAGCCCCAGCATTTT. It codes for CASSQTGGVGNQPQHF. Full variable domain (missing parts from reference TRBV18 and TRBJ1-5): NAGVMQNPRHLVRRRGQEARLRCSPMKGHSHVYWYRQLPEEGLKFMVYLQKENIIDESGMPKERFSAEFPKEGPSILRIQQVVRGDSAAYFCASSQTGGVGNQPQHFGDGTRLSIL.

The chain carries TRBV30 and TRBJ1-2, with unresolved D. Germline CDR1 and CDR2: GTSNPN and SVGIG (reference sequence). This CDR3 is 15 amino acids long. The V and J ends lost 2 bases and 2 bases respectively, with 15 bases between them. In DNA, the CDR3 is TGTGCCTGGAGTTTCGCCAGGAGGTGGAACTATGGCTACACCTTC. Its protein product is CAWSFARRWNYGYTF.

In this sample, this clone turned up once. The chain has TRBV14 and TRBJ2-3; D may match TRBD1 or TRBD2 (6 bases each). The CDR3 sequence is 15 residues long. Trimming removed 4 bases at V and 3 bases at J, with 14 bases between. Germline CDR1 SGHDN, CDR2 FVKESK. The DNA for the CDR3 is TGTGCCAGCAGCCGGGGGGCGGGATGGACAGATACGCAGTATTTT. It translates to CASSRGAGWTDTQYF.

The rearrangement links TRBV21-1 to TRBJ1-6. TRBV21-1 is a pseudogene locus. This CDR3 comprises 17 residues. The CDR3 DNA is TGTGCCAGCAGCAAAGTCGGCGAGGACTCCTATAATTCACCCCTCCACTTT. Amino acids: CASSKVGEDSYNSPLHF.

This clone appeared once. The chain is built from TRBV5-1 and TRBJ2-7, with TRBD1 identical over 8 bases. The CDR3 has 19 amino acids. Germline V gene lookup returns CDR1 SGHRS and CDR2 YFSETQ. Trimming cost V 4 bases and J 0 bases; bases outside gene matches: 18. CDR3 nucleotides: TGCGCCAGCAGCCCTTGGGACAGGATCCCAACTATTGCCTCCTACGAGCAGTACTTC. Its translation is CASSPWDRIPTIASYEQYF.

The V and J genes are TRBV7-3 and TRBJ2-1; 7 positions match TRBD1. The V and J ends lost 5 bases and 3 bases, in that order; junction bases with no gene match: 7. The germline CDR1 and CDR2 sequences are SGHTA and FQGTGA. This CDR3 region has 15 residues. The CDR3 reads CASSARDSFYNEQFF. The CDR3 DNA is TGTGCCAGCAGCGCCCGGGACAGCTTCTACAATGAGCAGTTCTTC.